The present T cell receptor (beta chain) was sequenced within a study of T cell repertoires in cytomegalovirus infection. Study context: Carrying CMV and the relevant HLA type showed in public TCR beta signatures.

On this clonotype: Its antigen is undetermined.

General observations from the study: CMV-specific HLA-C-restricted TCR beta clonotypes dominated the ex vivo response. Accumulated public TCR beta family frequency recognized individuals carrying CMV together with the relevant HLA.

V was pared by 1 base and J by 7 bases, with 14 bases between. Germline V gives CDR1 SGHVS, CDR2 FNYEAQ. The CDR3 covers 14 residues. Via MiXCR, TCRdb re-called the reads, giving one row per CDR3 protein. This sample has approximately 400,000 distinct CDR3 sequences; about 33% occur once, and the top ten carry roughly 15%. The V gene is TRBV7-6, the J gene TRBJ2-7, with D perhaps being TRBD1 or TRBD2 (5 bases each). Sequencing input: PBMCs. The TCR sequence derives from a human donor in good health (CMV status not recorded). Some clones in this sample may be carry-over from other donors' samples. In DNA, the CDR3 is TGTGCCAGCAGCTTAGGTCTCGACGAGGGGGAGCAGTACTTC. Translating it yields CASSLGLDEGEQYF.